This paragraph reports one T cell receptor (beta chain). Antigen specificity is unknown. Trimming took 3 bases from V and 2 from J, leaving 9 bases between them. The germline gives CDR1 KGHSH, CDR2 LQKENI. The CDR3 runs to 14 residues. This sample is drawn from a study of cytomegalovirus exposure and HLA in healthy donors. Study findings and constraints: A later analysis reported that several of the most significant clusters appeared to be linked to common viral pathogens, among them Epstein-Barr virus.

PCR primers comprised 60 Vbeta and 13 Jbeta primers. Some clones are missing from TCRdb's copy, which holds only in-frame ones; the method was immunoSEQ multiplex PCR. The sample has around 150,000 clones; 80% to 85% are singletons. The genes are TRBV18 and TRBJ2-3; tentative D call: TRBD1 (6 bases). The TCR sequence derives from a middle-aged man in good health and CMV-seropositive. The material sequenced was PBMCs. CDR3 in amino acids: CASSPGTNTDTQYF. In DNA, the CDR3 is TGTGCCAGCTCACCCGGGACAAACACAGATACGCAGTATTTT.